The T cell receptor (beta chain) described here comes from a study of post-analysis software for immune sequencing data. Study-level findings and limits: Five or six TRBV segments, TRBV5-6, TRBV5-1 and TRBV20-1 among them, were found more frequent in patients than controls.

Trimming left V 6 bases short and J 5 bases short, with 14 bases between. The germline gives CDR1 MNHNS, CDR2 SASEGT. The CDR3 covers 13 residues. Worth noting for this clonotype: The antigen remains unidentified.

TCR beta libraries were prepared from cDNA with unique molecular identifiers. From the PCR reads, TCRdb called clonotypes with MiXCR, one entry per CDR3 protein. The sample yields about 560,000 distinct CDR3 sequences, roughly two fifths seen once. The clonotype originates from a girl between 10 and 17 years old with multiple sclerosis. This chain links TRBV6-1 with TRBJ2-7, with D tentatively TRBD1 or TRBD2 (6 bases each). The source material was blood. The CDR3 sequence is CASSSGGLNEQYF. The CDR3 nucleotides are TGTGCCAGCAGCTCCGGGGGCCTAAACGAGCAGTACTTC.